The 10 T cell receptor beta chains in this list originate from one sample, sequenced in a study of blood T cell repertoires in COVID-19. The method was immunoSEQ multiplex PCR; TCRdb's version includes in-frame clones alone and lacks a portion of them. The sample shows about 29,000 clones, roughly 80% of them seen only once. The material sequenced was peripheral blood. These receptors were collected from a man at least 80 years old with active COVID-19.

The V call is TRBV6-5, the J call TRBJ2-7; D ambiguous. The CDR3 sequence is 13 residues long. V lost 0 bases and J lost 7, with 10 bases in between. Germline V lookup: CDR1 MNHEY, CDR2 SVGAGI. CDR3 nucleotides: TGTGCCAGCAGTTACTCGGGCTATAGAGAGCAGTACTTC. Translation: CASSYSGYREQYF.

The chain has TRBV6-6 and TRBJ1-2, with a tentative D call TRBD1 (5 bases). This CDR3 is built from 14 residues. CDR1 MNHNY and CDR2 SVGAGI come from the germline V gene (reference sequence). With 5 bases removed from V and 0 bases from J, the gap between germline ends came to 10 bases. CDR3 in amino acids: CASSPDSTNYGYTF. The CDR3 DNA is TGTGCCAGCAGTCCCGACAGCACTAACTATGGCTACACCTTC.

This clone counts as medium-sized. This rearrangement joins TRBV12-3 or TRBV12-4 to TRBJ2-1; no firm D call. The CDR3 covers 13 residues. Trimming stripped 2 bases from V and 4 bases from J, with 6 bases between. CDR3 coding DNA: TGTGCCAGCAGTTTACTACAGTACAATGAGCAGTTCTTC. This gives the protein CASSLLQYNEQFF.

CDR3 sequence (DNA): TGTGCCAGCAGCCAAGAAGCAGGGGGACATGAGCAGTTCTTC. Its translation is CASSQEAGGHEQFF. The V gene is TRBV3-1 (or the pseudogene TRBV3-2), the J gene TRBJ2-1; the match to TRBD1 covers 7 bases. CDR3 size: 14 residues. The trim removed 0 bases at V and 8 bases at J, leaving 4 bases unmatched. CDR1 and CDR2 (germline): LGHDT, YNNKEL (reference sequence).

The rearrangement uses TRBV18 and TRBJ1-5; perhaps TRBD1 as D (6 bases). V was cut by 3 bases and J by 9 bases, with 15 bases left in between. The CDR3 runs 14 residues. Germline CDR1 reads KGHSH; CDR2 reads LQKENI. The CDR3 coding sequence is TGTGCCAGCTCACCCCGGGACAACTTTGCGCCCCAGCATTTT. Translating gives CASSPRDNFAPQHF.

V usage is TRBV25-1 and J usage is TRBJ2-1; D gene uncertain. V lost 3 bases and J lost 3, with 9 bases in between. Per the germline V gene, CDR1 is MGHDK and CDR2 is SYGVNS. The CDR3 runs to 14 residues. DNA of the CDR3: TGTGCCAGCAGTGATTTACTCGGCTACAATGAGCAGTTCTTC. As protein: CASSDLLGYNEQFF.

This rearrangement joins TRBV2 to TRBJ2-1, with 10 bases lining up with TRBD1. This CDR3 contains 14 residues. With 7 bases clipped from V and 9 bases from J, the junction kept 9 bases outside the gene matches. Germline CDR1 and CDR2: SNHLY and FYNNEI. For the CDR3, the DNA is TGTGCCAGCAAACCGGGACAGGGGACGGGTGAGCAGTTCTTC. Translated, it gives CASKPGQGTGEQFF.

J is TRBJ2-1 and V is TRBV19, with D tentatively TRBD1 (5 bases). Germline lookup yields CDR1 LNHDA and CDR2 SQIVND (reference sequence). V was pared by 3 bases and J by 4 bases, with 10 bases between. This CDR3 region has 14 residues. CDR3 in DNA: TGTGCCAGTAGTATGCAGGGAAATTACAATGAGCAGTTCTTC. Protein sequence: CASSMQGNYNEQFF. Drawing the rest from reference TRBV19 and TRBJ2-1, the complete variable domain is DGGITQSPKYLFRKEGQNVTLSCEQNLNHDAMYWYRQDPGQGLRLIYYSQIVNDFQKGDIAEGYSVSREKKESFPLTVTSAQKNPTAFYLCASSMQGNYNEQFFGPGTRLTVL.

This sequence joins TRBV5-1 and TRBJ1-1, with no clear D. The germline V and J ends were trimmed by 4 bases and 5 bases, with 15 bases remaining between them. The CDR3 is 14 amino acids. From germline, CDR1 is SGHRS and CDR2 YFSETQ. CDR3 nucleotides: TGCGCCAGCAGCCCTGGCGGGGTCGGGACTGAAGCTTTCTTT. Amino acids: CASSPGGVGTEAFF.

This clone was seen only once. The chain combines TRBV28 with TRBJ2-7; D call uncertain. V shed 1 base and J shed 0 bases, with 16 bases lying between them. CDR1 is MDHEN, CDR2 SYDVKM, per germline. The CDR3 has 17 amino acids. Here the CDR3 DNA reads TGTGCCAGCAGTTTATCCATGGGTGGATCTAGCTCCTACGAGCAGTACTTC. Its translation is CASSLSMGGSSSYEQYF.